The present T cell receptor beta chain was sequenced within a study of shared clonotypes between healthy human individuals. The overall study: Per donor, three plates held CD4 naive cells, three held CD4 memory, two held CD8 naive and one held CD8 memory.

The run depth of the assay was deep. Data came from immunoSEQ multiplex PCR; TCRdb stores just in-frame clones and leaves some out. The table lists 2 million to 2.5 million clones, approximately 93% of them singletons, with about 0.37% in the top ten. Details on this clone: Its antigen is unknown.

CDR3 size: 15 residues. V was clipped by 7 bases and J by 0 bases, with 13 bases between them. Germline CDR1 SEHNR, CDR2 FQNEAQ (reference sequence). The investigators split CD4+ cells into a CD45RA+ naive subset and a CD45RA-negative memory subset. General observations from the study: Though the depth was large, rarefaction showed that sorted-subset sequencing was incomplete.

The material sequenced was naive CD4+ T cells from PBMCs. Subset given: CD45RA+ positively selected. The sequence was obtained from a young man in good health. Some clones in this sample may be carry-over from other donors' samples. The chain is built from TRBV7-9 and TRBJ1-3; perhaps TRBD1 as D (5 bases). CDR3 protein: CASIPARDSGNTIYF. Here the CDR3 DNA reads TGTGCCAGCATCCCCGCCAGGGACTCTGGAAACACCATATATTTT.